These T cell receptor beta chains were read from a single sample in a study of blood T cells in healthy people across ages. In TCRdb, the 5' RACE reads were re-called with MiXCR into one record per CDR3 protein. The sample lists about 1.6 million distinct CDR3 sequences, about 35% occurring once. The material sequenced was blood. The source of these receptors is a young woman in good health. Both conserved end residues are part of each CDR3. The D gene is left open where the match is weak. For some rows the clone size is stated as once, few or many, or as a class when expanded; others skip it.

v_gene	j_gene	d_gene	abundance	CDR3nt	CDR3aa
TRBV28	TRBJ2-4	-	-	TGTGCCAGCCGTCTTGGTGGAACCAAAAACATTCAGTACTTC	CASRLGGTKNIQYF
TRBV6-2/TRBV6-3	TRBJ1-5	TRBD1	-	TGTGCCAGCAGTTCACAGGGGCTCTGGAATCAGCCCCAGCATTTT	CASSSQGLWNQPQHF
TRBV28	TRBJ2-7	-	-	TGTGCCAGCAGTTTACCGGGACATATCTCCTACGAGCAGTACTTC	CASSLPGHISYEQYF
TRBV4-1	TRBJ2-5	-	few	TGCGCCAGCAGCCAAGATCCTACAGGTCGGGAGACCCAGTACTTC	CASSQDPTGRETQYF
TRBV12-3/TRBV12-4	TRBJ2-3	-	-	TGTGCCAGCAGTTTACTTCCGGGAAGCACAGATACGCAGTATTTT	CASSLLPGSTDTQYF
TRBV7-9	TRBJ2-1	-	many	TGTGCCAGCAGGGACAATGAGCAGTTCTTC	CASRDNEQFF
TRBV9	TRBJ2-5	-	-	TGTGCCAGCAGCTCCCAGGCGGGATTCGGTGAGACCCAGTACTTC	CASSSQAGFGETQYF
TRBV5-1	TRBJ1-2	-	few	TGCGCCAGCAGCCAAGAGGGGGGGTCCAGAGGCTATGGCTACACCTTC	CASSQEGGSRGYGYTF
TRBV11-2	TRBJ2-7	TRBD1	-	TGTGCCAGCAGCCAGGATTGGGACAGAGACTACGAGCAGTACTTC	CASSQDWDRDYEQYF
TRBV20-1	TRBJ2-7	-	few	TGCAGTGCGGAGGACACTGAGCAGTACTTC	CSAEDTEQYF
TRBV6-6	TRBJ2-1	TRBD2	-	TGTGCCAGCAACTCCCTAGCGGGGGGGGCCTACAATGAGCAGTTCTTC	CASNSLAGGAYNEQFF
TRBV12-3/TRBV12-4	TRBJ1-6	-	-	TGTGCCAGCAACCCGACAGGCTTAAATTCACCCCTCCACTTT	CASNPTGLNSPLHF
TRBV12-3/TRBV12-4	TRBJ2-5	TRBD2	-	TGTGCCAGCAGGCCTAGACTAGCGGGGGGGCCAGAGACCCAGTACTTC	CASRPRLAGGPETQYF
TRBV13	TRBJ1-1	-	few	TGTGCCAGCAGCTTAGATTCTGACAGAGCTTTCTTT	CASSLDSDRAFF
TRBV4-1	TRBJ2-1	TRBD1	-	TGCGCCAGCAGCCAAGAGTTCGTAGGGACAGGGGCCGTTAGTATCGTCAATGAGCAGTTCTTC	CASSQEFVGTGAVSIVNEQFF
TRBV15	TRBJ2-5	TRBD1	few	TGTGCCACCAGCAGAGATGTGGGGACAGGCGACCACCAAGAGACCCAGTACTTC	CATSRDVGTGDHQETQYF
TRBV5-5	TRBJ1-4	TRBD1	-	TGTGCCAGCAGCTTACAGGGGGATACAACTAATGAAAAACTGTTTTTT	CASSLQGDTTNEKLFF
TRBV2	TRBJ1-2	-	few	TGTGCCAGCAGTGAGTTCAGCTATGGCTACACCTTC	CASSEFSYGYTF
TRBV28	TRBJ2-7	TRBD1	-	TGTGCCAGCAGCCCCAATTCCGGGACAGTATCCTACGAGCAGTACTTC	CASSPNSGTVSYEQYF
TRBV3-1	TRBJ2-7	-	-	TGTGCCAGCGGGGGCACGGCCTCCTACGAGCAGTACTTC	CASGGTASYEQYF
TRBV7-9	TRBJ1-5	-	-	TGTGCCAGCAGCTTACAATTAGGGGTTGGGAAACAGCCCCAGCATTTT	CASSLQLGVGKQPQHF
TRBV27	TRBJ2-5	-	-	TGTGCCAGCCCAGCGGAAGAGACCCAGTACTTC	CASPAEETQYF
TRBV27	TRBJ2-7	TRBD2	few	TGTGCCAGCAGTGTCTCCGGGACTAGCGGGAATGAGCAGTACTTC	CASSVSGTSGNEQYF
TRBV2	TRBJ2-7	TRBD2	-	TGTGCCAGCAGTGCGGCGCGGGAGGTTCCCTCCTACGAGCAGTACTTC	CASSAAREVPSYEQYF